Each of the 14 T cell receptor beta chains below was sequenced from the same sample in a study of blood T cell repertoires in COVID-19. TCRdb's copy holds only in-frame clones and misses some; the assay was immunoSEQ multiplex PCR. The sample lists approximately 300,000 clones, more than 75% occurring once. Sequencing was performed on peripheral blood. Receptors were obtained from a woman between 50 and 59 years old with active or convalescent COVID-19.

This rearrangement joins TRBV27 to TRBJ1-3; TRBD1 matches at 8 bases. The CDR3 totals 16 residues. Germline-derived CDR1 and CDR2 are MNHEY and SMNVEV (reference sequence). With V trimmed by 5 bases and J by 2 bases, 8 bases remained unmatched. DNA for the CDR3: TGTGCCAGCAGTCCTCAGACAGGGGTGGCTGGAAACACCATATATTTT. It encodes CASSPQTGVAGNTIYF.

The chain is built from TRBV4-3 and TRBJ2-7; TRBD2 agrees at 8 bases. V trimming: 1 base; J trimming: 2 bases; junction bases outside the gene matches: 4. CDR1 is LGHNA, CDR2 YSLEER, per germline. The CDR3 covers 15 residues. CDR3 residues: CASSQGVAGTYEQYF. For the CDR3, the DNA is TGCGCCAGCAGCCAAGGAGTAGCGGGGACCTACGAGCAGTACTTC.

Here the CDR3 reads CSAKDSQETQYF. CDR3 in DNA: TGCAGCGCGAAGGACAGCCAAGAGACCCAGTACTTC. V and J are TRBV29-1 and TRBJ2-5, with TRBD1 as a possible D gene (6 bases). V shed 7 bases and J shed 1 base, with 10 bases lying between them. CDR3 length equals 12 residues. Per the germline V gene, CDR1 is SQVTM and CDR2 is ANQGSEA.

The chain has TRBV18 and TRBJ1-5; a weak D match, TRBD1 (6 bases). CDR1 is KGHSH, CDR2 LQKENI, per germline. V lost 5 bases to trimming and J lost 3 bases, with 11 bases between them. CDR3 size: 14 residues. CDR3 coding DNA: TGTGCCAGCTCATCGACAGGAGACAATCAGCCCCAGCATTTT. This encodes CASSSTGDNQPQHF.

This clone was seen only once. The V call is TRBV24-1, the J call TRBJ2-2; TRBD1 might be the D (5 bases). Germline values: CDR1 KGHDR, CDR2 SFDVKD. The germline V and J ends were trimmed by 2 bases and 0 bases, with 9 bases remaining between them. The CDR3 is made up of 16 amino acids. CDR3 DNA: TGTGCCACCAGTGATTCAAGACAGTCGAACACCGGGGAGCTGTTTTTT. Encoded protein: CATSDSRQSNTGELFF.

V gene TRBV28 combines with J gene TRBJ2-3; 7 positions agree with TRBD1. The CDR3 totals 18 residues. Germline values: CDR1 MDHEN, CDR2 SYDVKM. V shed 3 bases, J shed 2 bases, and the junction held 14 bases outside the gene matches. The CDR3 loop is CASSFSLTGEGYTDTQYF. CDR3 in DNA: TGTGCCAGCAGTTTTTCCCTCACAGGGGAAGGATACACAGATACGCAGTATTTT.

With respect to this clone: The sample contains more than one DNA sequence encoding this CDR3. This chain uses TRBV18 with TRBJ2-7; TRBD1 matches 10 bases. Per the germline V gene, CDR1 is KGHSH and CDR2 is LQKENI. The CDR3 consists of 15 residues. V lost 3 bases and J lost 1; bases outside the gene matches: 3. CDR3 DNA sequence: TGTGCCAGCTCACCCGGGACAGGGGCTTCCTACGAGCAGTACTTC. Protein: CASSPGTGASYEQYF.

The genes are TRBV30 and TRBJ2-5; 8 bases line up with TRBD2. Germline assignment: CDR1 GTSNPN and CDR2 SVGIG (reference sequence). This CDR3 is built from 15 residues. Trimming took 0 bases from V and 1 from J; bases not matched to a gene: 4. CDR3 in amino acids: CAWSVRLASQETQYF. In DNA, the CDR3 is TGTGCCTGGAGTGTGAGACTAGCGAGCCAAGAGACCCAGTACTTC.

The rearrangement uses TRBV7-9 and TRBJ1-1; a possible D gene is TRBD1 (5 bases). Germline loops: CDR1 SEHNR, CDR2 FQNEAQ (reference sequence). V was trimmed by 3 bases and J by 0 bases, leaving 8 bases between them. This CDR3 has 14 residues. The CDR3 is CASSFGHVNTEAFF. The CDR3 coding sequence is TGTGCCAGCAGCTTCGGACACGTGAACACTGAAGCTTTCTTT.

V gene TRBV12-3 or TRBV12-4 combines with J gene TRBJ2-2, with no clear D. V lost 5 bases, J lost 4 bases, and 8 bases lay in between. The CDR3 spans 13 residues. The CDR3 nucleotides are TGTGCCAGCAGTAAAACACCCACCGGGGAGCTGTTTTTT. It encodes CASSKTPTGELFF.

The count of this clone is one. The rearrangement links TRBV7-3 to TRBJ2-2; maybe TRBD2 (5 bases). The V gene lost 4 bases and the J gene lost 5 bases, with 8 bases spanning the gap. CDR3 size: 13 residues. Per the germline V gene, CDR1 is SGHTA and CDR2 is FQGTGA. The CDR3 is CASSSKRTGELFF. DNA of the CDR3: TGTGCCAGCAGCTCAAAGCGGACCGGGGAGCTGTTTTTT.

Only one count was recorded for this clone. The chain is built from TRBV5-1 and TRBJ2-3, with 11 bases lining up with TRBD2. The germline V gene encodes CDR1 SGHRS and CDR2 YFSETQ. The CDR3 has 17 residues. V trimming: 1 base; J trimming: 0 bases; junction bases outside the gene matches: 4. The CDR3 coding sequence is TGCGCCAGCAGCTTGACTAGCGGGAGCACTAGCACAGATACGCAGTATTTT. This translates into CASSLTSGSTSTDTQYF. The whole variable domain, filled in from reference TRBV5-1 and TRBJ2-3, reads KAGVTQTPRYLIKTRGQQVTLSCSPISGHRSVSWYQQTPGQGLQFLFEYFSETQRNKGNFPGRFSGRQFSNSRSEMNVSTLELGDSALYLCASSLTSGSTSTDTQYFGPGTRLTVL.

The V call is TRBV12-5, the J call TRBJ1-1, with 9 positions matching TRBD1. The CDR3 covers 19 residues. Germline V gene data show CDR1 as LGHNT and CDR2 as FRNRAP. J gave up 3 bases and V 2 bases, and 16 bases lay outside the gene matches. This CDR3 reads CASGLIAGDRDRGDTEAFF. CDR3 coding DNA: TGTGCTAGTGGTTTGATCGCCGGGGACAGGGATAGGGGCGACACTGAAGCTTTCTTT.

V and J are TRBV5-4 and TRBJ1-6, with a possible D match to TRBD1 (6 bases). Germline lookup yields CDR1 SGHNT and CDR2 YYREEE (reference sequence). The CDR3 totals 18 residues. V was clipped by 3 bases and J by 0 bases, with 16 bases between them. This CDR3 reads CASSYQGFLSSYNSPLHF. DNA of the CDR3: TGTGCCAGCAGCTATCAGGGGTTCTTAAGCTCCTATAATTCACCCCTCCACTTT.